A single TCR beta chain is shown here with its context. Its antigen remains unknown. With iRepertoire HTBI primers and Arm-PCR of CDR3 regions, TCR beta libraries were built. MiXCR, applied by TCRdb to the multiplex PCR reads, yields one record per CDR3 protein. The data hold about 290,000 distinct CDR3 sequences, with around 20% observed a single time. The data were taken from a study of regulatory T cells in long-lasting Graves disease. Noted time point: persistent/refractory GD, antithyroid drugs over 5 years with positive TRAb. After RNA was extracted from PBMCs, the TCR library was made from it. Germline V lookup: CDR1 MNHNS, CDR2 SASEGT. CDR3 length: 12 amino acids. With 7 bases clipped from V and 2 bases from J, the junction kept 1 base outside the gene matches. Study results and limitations: TRBV28, TRBJ1-2 and TRBJ2-5 were segments that persistent disease favored. Among persistent patients, a larger number of public clonotypes were shared (approximately 2,900) than among newly diagnosed patients (about 1,000).

Specimen: peripheral blood mononuclear cells (PBMCs), collected when the disease was refractory, from a patient treated with antithyroid drugs. The rearrangement links TRBV6-1 to TRBJ1-2, with 7 bases matching TRBD1. This receptor was taken from a female donor with Graves disease. As DNA, the CDR3 is TGTGCCAGCACGGACAGGAACTATGGCTACACCTTC. It is translated as CASTDRNYGYTF.